The clone carrying this TCR beta chain was picked up many times. Its antigen is unknown. This entry belongs to a study of read filtering for tumor transcriptome and immune sequencing. Study overall: DNase treatment preceded whole-transcriptome library preparation. TCR-mapped reads were about 4 to 11 million with IR-seq versus roughly 85 to 1,400 with RNA-seq.

The library was built from around 380 ng RNA with molecular barcoded adaptors for alpha/delta and beta/gamma chains. TCRdb re-called the reads with MiXCR, one entry per CDR3 protein. The sample carries around 40,000 distinct CDR3 sequences, roughly an eighth recorded once. Study findings and constraints: Compared with RNA-seq, IR-seq gave much higher clonotype depth and reliability.

V lost 0 bases and J 7 bases, leaving 13 bases between the germline ends. This CDR3 has 13 amino acids. Per the germline V gene, CDR1 is DFQATT and CDR2 is SNEGSKA (reference sequence). The specimen was a population of CD138-negative cells sorted from bone marrow. The gene calls are TRBV20-1 and TRBJ2-7, with D possibly matching TRBD2 (6 bases). The TCR sequence derives from a donor aged 40 or over with multiple myeloma. The CDR3: CSARDTAGREQYF. Here the CDR3 DNA reads TGCAGTGCTAGAGATACGGCAGGGAGGGAGCAGTACTTC.